Included here is one TCR beta chain sequence, with context. Its specificity is unknown. The data derive from a study of T cells expressing NK-cell markers. Study results and limitations: One observes that, in several donors, these clonotypes were also the leading ones within the CD3+CD56-NKG2C+ fraction.

TCRdb reprocessed the 5' RACE reads and stores each CDR3 protein as one record, lacking DNA. The specimen's table records about 460,000 distinct CDR3 sequences. The sample taken for sequencing was blood T cells: a sorted CD56 or NKG2C T cell subset, CD4+ or CD8+ T cells, or bulk PBMC T cells (not recorded which). The origin of this receptor is a woman between 45 and 65 years old in good health.

The CDR3 region is CASSKSGSLPYEQYF. The V call is TRBV12-3 or TRBV12-4, the J call TRBJ2-7; the TCRdb call, TRBD2, lacks DNA for checking. This CDR3 contains 15 residues.